This TCR beta chain emerged from a study of blood T cells in healthy people across ages. Primers used in a second PCR of roughly 6 to 12 cycles were a sample-barcoded 5' primer and a J-beta primer mix. TCRdb passed the 5' RACE reads through MiXCR, listing each CDR3 protein once. The sample consists of some 730,000 distinct CDR3 sequences, about 20% of them appearing once. There were at least 6 micrograms of total RNA extracted from every sample. The CDR3 loop spans 15 amino acids. Trimming cost V 0 bases and J 4 bases, with 10 bases left between them. CDR1 SGHRS and CDR2 YFSETQ come from the germline V gene.

The sequencing sample was made of blood. The rearrangement uses TRBV5-1 and TRBJ2-2; TRBD1 is a possible D gene (6 bases). This receptor was obtained from a man in his 70s in good health. The CDR3 spells CASSLVQGSTGELFF. As DNA, the CDR3 is TGCGCCAGCAGCTTGGTTCAGGGGAGCACCGGGGAGCTGTTTTTT.